Listed below are T cell receptor beta chains from one sample, sequenced in a study of T cell responses to AZD1222 COVID-19 vaccine. TCRdb keeps only in-frame clones here, not all; method: immunoSEQ multiplex PCR. The repertoire holds some 170,000 clones, with 88% as singletons. The sample here was peripheral blood, taken 28 days after the second AZD1222 dose. The receptors shown here come from an adult who received the AZD1222 COVID-19 vaccine. CDR3s include the opening cysteine and the closing phenylalanine or tryptophan.

V gene	J gene	CDR3 protein
TRBV2	TRBJ1-2	CASGQGSNYGYTF
TRBV5-5	TRBJ1-5	CASTLGSYSLSQPQHF
TRBV5-1	TRBJ1-1	CASTYFGGDTEAFF
TRBV5-1	TRBJ1-2	CASRQSPGPEEADGYTF
TRBV19	TRBJ2-7	CASSIAGQSSYEQYF
TRBV19	TRBJ2-6	CASSAQISGANVLTF
TRBV6-6	TRBJ2-5	CASSPRFPGLAGAGQETQYF
TRBV19	TRBJ2-5	CASSIDRSKTQYF
TRBV2	TRBJ1-6	CASTPRQGDSPLHF
TRBV5-4	TRBJ1-1	CASSLDGQGEAFF
TRBV18	TRBJ1-1	CASSPPGGAAFF
TRBV2	TRBJ2-1	CASTEQRASYNEQFF
TRBV6-6	TRBJ2-7	CASSSYGEQYF
TRBV19	TRBJ1-5	CASRVGGGPNQPQHF
TRBV6-5	TRBJ2-1	CASSLTSGGYNEQFF
TRBV5-4	TRBJ1-2	CASSPPGQGSYGYTF
TRBV6-5	TRBJ2-7	CASIISGQDPDEQYF
TRBV5-4	TRBJ1-1	CASRLDRGPRPTFF
TRBV27	TRBJ1-1	CASSHQAATEAFF
TRBV6-4	TRBJ1-6	CASRATGMGSPLHF
TRBV2	TRBJ1-2	CASSEEGGRNYGYTF
TRBV6-6	TRBJ1-1	CASNLSGGEAFF
TRBV3-1/TRBV3-2	TRBJ2-7	CASSQDRRGENEQYF
TRBV27	TRBJ1-5	CASSYRPGGGPWPQHF
TRBV19	TRBJ1-1	CASTIIGRGTEAFF
TRBV15	TRBJ1-4	CATNPDRGGEKLFF
TRBV6-6	TRBJ2-2	CASSPGSTGELFF
TRBV12-5	TRBJ2-7	CASGTGTGVSEQYF
TRBV7-9	TRBJ2-7	CASSSSRRTSYEQYF
TRBV4-3	TRBJ1-2	CASSQAGRANYGYTF
TRBV9	TRBJ1-1	CASSVESQGSEAFF
TRBV19	TRBJ1-1	CASKPNRGTTEAFF
TRBV28	TRBJ1-1	CASRRDSITEAFF
TRBV27	TRBJ2-1	CASSYLLAGGLGEQFF
TRBV14	TRBJ2-2	CASSSRDRVPGELFF
TRBV7-9	TRBJ1-5	CASSSGDSYQPQHF
TRBV7-9	TRBJ1-6	CASSTGLSPLHF